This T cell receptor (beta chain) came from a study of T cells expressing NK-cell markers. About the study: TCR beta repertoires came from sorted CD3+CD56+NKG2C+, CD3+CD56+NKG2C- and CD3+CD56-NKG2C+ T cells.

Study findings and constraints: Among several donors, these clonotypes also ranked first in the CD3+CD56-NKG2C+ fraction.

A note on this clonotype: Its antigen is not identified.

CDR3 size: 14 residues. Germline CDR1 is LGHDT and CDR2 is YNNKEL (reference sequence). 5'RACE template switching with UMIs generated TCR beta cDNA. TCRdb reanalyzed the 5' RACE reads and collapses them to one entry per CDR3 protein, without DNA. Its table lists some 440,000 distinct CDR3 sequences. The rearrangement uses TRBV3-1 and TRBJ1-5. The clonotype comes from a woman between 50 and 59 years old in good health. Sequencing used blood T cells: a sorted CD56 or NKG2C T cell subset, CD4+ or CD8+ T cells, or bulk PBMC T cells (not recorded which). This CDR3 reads CASSQQDSNQPQHF.